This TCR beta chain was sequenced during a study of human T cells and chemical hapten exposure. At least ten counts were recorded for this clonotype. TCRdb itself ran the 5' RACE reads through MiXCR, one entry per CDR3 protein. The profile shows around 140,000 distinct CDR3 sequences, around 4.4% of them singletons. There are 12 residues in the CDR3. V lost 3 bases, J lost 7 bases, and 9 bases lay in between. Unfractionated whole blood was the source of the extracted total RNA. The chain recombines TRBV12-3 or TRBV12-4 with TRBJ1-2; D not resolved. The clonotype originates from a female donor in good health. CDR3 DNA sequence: TGTGCCAGCAGTTTTGTCCTCGGTGGCTACACCTTC. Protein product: CASSFVLGGYTF.